These 19 T cell receptor beta chains were all obtained from the same sample, sequenced in a study of T cells expressing NK-cell markers. TCRdb processed the 5' RACE reads again and assigns one entry to each CDR3 protein, with no DNA. This sample's table reports about 400,000 distinct CDR3 sequences. The sample was blood T cells: a sorted CD56 or NKG2C T cell subset, CD4+ or CD8+ T cells, or bulk PBMC T cells (not recorded which). Receptors originate from a woman aged 50 to 60 in good health.

The chain has TRBV14 and TRBJ2-2; TCRdb lists TRBD2, though no DNA is available to test this call. The CDR3 is 16 residues long. Germline V gene lookup returns CDR1 SGHDN and CDR2 FVKESK. Here the CDR3 reads CASSQDPGLYTGELFF.

The chain couples TRBV5-1 to TRBJ2-1; absent DNA, TCRdb's TRBD1 call cannot be checked. Germline assignment: CDR1 SGHRS and CDR2 YFSETQ. The CDR3 loop spans 14 amino acids. This CDR3 reads CASSLDSVWNEQFF. Based on the CDR3 plus reference TRBV5-1 and TRBJ2-1, the full variable domain is KAGVTQTPRYLIKTRGQQVTLSCSPISGHRSVSWYQQTPGQGLQFLFEYFSETQRNKGNFPGRFSGRQFSNSRSEMNVSTLELGDSALYLCASSLDSVWNEQFFGPGTRLTVL.

The V call is TRBV15, the J call TRBJ2-6. CDR1 LNHNV and CDR2 YYDKDF come from the germline V gene (reference sequence). CDR3 length equals 17 residues. The chain's CDR3 is CASSRDSRSSGANVLTF.

The chain combines TRBV4-1 with TRBJ2-1; the D call from TCRdb, TRBD2, cannot be confirmed without DNA. The germline V gene has CDR1 MGHRA and CDR2 YSYEKL. The CDR3 is 13 amino acids. The chain's CDR3 is CASSQDLGPGLFF.

J is TRBJ2-4 and V is TRBV5-6; absent DNA, TCRdb's TRBD1 call cannot be checked. The V gene's germline CDR1 is SGHDT and CDR2 YYEEEE. CDR3 size: 15 residues. CDR3 sequence reads: CASSLGGDPKNIQYF.

The chain is built from TRBV9 and TRBJ1-3; TCRdb's assignment of TRBD1 cannot be checked, as there is no DNA. The CDR3 loop spans 16 amino acids. From germline, CDR1 is SGDLS and CDR2 YYNGEE. The CDR3 reads CASSPGISLSGNTIYF.

The rearrangement uses TRBV19 and TRBJ1-1; the TRBD1 assignment by TCRdb is unverifiable without DNA. The V gene's germline CDR1 is LNHDA and CDR2 SQIVND (reference sequence). The CDR3 totals 15 residues. The CDR3 loop reads CATRTPLRVNTEAFF.

This chain joins TRBV24-1 and TRBJ2-1. Germline V lookup: CDR1 KGHDR, CDR2 SFDVKD. This CDR3 is built from 15 residues. CDR3 loop: CATSDFFYQDNEQFF.

CDR3 residues: CASSEAEDTAKNIQYF. The chain joins TRBV2 to TRBJ2-4; without DNA, the TCRdb call of TRBD1 cannot be checked. There are 16 residues in the CDR3. CDR1 is SNHLY, CDR2 FYNNEI, per germline.

V gene TRBV7-9 combines with J gene TRBJ2-5; TCRdb's assignment of TRBD1 cannot be checked, as there is no DNA. CDR3 length: 18 residues. Germline values: CDR1 SEHNR, CDR2 FQNEAQ (reference sequence). The CDR3 here is CASSSLVGGQGTGETQYF.

The rearrangement uses TRBV6-1 and TRBJ2-2; TCRdb gives TRBD2 as the D gene, but with no DNA this cannot be confirmed. CDR3 length: 14 residues. The V gene's germline CDR1 is MNHNS and CDR2 SASEGT. The CDR3 region is CASTREGRSGELFF.

CDR3 sequence reads: CASSPRWGGSRVEQFF. This chain links TRBV5-6 with TRBJ2-1; the TCRdb call, TRBD2, lacks DNA for checking. Germline CDR1 and CDR2: SGHDT and YYEEEE. This CDR3 is built from 16 residues.

This chain joins TRBV12-3 or TRBV12-4 and TRBJ2-2; without DNA, the TCRdb call of TRBD1 cannot be checked. The CDR3 length is 14 residues. CDR3 residues: CASRRQGEIGELFF.

The chain carries TRBV6-5 and TRBJ2-3; TCRdb reports TRBD2, a call that lacks DNA to check it against. CDR1 is MNHEY, CDR2 SVGAGI, per germline. The CDR3 length is 11 residues. This CDR3 reads CASSLAGSQYF.

The V gene is TRBV5-8, the J gene TRBJ2-3; TCRdb picks TRBD2, but there is no DNA to check that call. This CDR3 spans 14 amino acids. Germline V gene data show CDR1 as SGHTS and CDR2 as YDEGEE. This CDR3 reads CATPGLAVTDTQYF.

The chain links TRBV7-2 to TRBJ2-7; TCRdb returns TRBD2, unconfirmable since there is no DNA. There are 13 residues in the CDR3. The germline V gene has CDR1 SGHTA and CDR2 FQGNSA. Here the CDR3 reads CASSLRGYYEQYF.

The chain links TRBV20-1 to TRBJ2-7. Germline V gene lookup returns CDR1 DFQATT and CDR2 SNEGSKA (reference sequence). The CDR3 is 17 amino acids. The CDR3 sequence: CSARSPSTAGGSNEQYF.

V is TRBV12-5 and J is TRBJ2-3. CDR1 and CDR2 (germline): LGHNT, FRNRAP. The CDR3 loop spans 14 amino acids. CDR3 sequence reads: CASGSGGSTDTQYF.

The chain has TRBV7-9 and TRBJ2-5; TCRdb outputs TRBD2, but without DNA this stays unchecked. The CDR3 length is 16 residues. CDR1 is SEHNR and CDR2 is FQNEAQ in the germline V gene (reference sequence). The CDR3: CASSSTGPRGGETQYF.